This TCR beta chain was recovered during a study of breast tumors, draining lymph nodes, adjacent tissues. The lymph nodes were axillary draining lymph nodes from breast cancer patients. Study conclusions and caveats: Tumor T cell lymph node origin was a supported hypothesis, not proven. Data fit most tumor T cells coming from lymph node, expanding in tumor. Tumor repertoires ranked between lymph nodes and nontumor tissue in diversity, with V and J gene preferences.

MiXCR was run by TCRdb on the multiplex PCR reads, yielding one entry per CDR3 protein. The sample yields 170,000 or so distinct CDR3 sequences, roughly a third seen once. This clonotype was recorded many times. Its antigen remains unknown. Sequenced input: axillary lymph node tissue. This clonotype originated in a female donor with breast cancer. Some clones in this sample may be carry-over from other donors' samples.

The CDR3: CSARRRTDTQYF. Here the CDR3 DNA reads TGCAGTGCTAGACGGCGCACAGATACGCAGTATTTT. The V call is TRBV20-1, the J call TRBJ2-3, with D unresolved. V dropped 2 bases and J dropped 1 base, with 4 bases sitting between them. The CDR3 loop spans 12 amino acids. CDR1 and CDR2 (germline): DFQATT, SNEGSKA (reference sequence).